The next 2 T cell receptor beta chains were all read from a single sample in a study of response to subunit inactivated influenza vaccine. TCRdb called the RT-PCR reads again in MiXCR, with one record for every CDR3 protein. Of 650,000 to 850,000 distinct CDR3 sequences listed, 14% were seen once; the top ten hold 6% to 7%. The sequencing here drew on PBMCs from blood, taken approximately 15 days before vaccination. The receptors here all came from a man aged 45-65 years who received an inactivated influenza vaccine.

This clonotype was counted many times. The chain carries TRBV5-5 and TRBJ2-7; no definite D call. The V end lost 0 bases, the J end lost 3 bases, and 7 bases lay between the germline ends. The CDR3 contains 13 residues. Looked up from germline, CDR1 is SGHKS and CDR2 is YYEKEE (reference sequence). This chain's CDR3 is CASSLDGFYEQYF. CDR3 coding DNA: TGTGCCAGCAGCTTGGACGGTTTCTACGAGCAGTACTTC.

The CDR3 is CASSPRSAEGYEQYF. The CDR3 nucleotides are TGCGCCAGCAGCCCCCGATCTGCCGAGGGGTACGAGCAGTACTTC. The chain carries TRBV5-1 and TRBJ2-7; D tentatively fits TRBD1 or TRBD2 (5 bases each). The CDR3 runs to 15 residues. The germline V gene encodes CDR1 SGHRS and CDR2 YFSETQ. The V gene lost 4 bases and the J gene lost 4 bases, with 18 bases spanning the gap.